Below, 19 T cell receptor beta chains from the same sample are listed, as sequenced in a study of cytomegalovirus exposure and HLA in healthy donors. This PCR relied on a set of 60 Vbeta primers and 13 Jbeta primers. Profiling relied on immunoSEQ multiplex PCR, and the TCRdb table lists in-frame clones only, not all of them. The specimen's table records about 46,000 clones. Sequenced input: PBMCs. The source of these receptors is a woman in her forties in good health and CMV-seronegative.

The chain uses TRBV5-6 and TRBJ1-5; a possible D gene is TRBD1 (5 bases). This CDR3 is built from 17 residues. V was shortened by 0 bases and J by 7 bases, with 20 bases between the two germline ends. Germline CDR1 reads SGHDT; CDR2 reads YYEEEE. CDR3 residues: CASSLARGHNINQPQHF. In DNA, the CDR3 is TGTGCCAGCAGCTTGGCAAGGGGCCATAATATCAACCAGCCCCAGCATTTT. The entire variable domain, with the rest obtained from reference TRBV5-6 and TRBJ1-5, is as follows: DAGVTQSPTHLIKTRGQQVTLRCSPKSGHDTVSWYQQALGQGPQFIFQYYEEEERQRGNFPDRFSGHQFPNYSSELNVNALLLGDSALYLCASSLARGHNINQPQHFGDGTRLSIL.

The chain has TRBV6-5 and TRBJ2-7; TRBD1 agrees at 10 bases. Germline V gives CDR1 MNHEY, CDR2 SVGAGI. V lost 2 bases to trimming and J lost 2 bases; unmatched junction nucleotides: 3. This CDR3 comprises 15 residues. The CDR3 nucleotides are TGTGCCAGCAGTTACGGGACAGGGGATACCTACGAGCAGTACTTC. Its translation: CASSYGTGDTYEQYF.

The chain uses TRBV29-1 and TRBJ2-1; TRBD1 might be the D (6 bases). The V end lost 5 bases, the J end lost 7 bases, and 6 bases lay between the germline ends. CDR3 length equals 10 residues. CDR1 is SQVTM, CDR2 ANQGSEA, per germline. The CDR3 here is CSVRGNEQFF. Written as DNA, the CDR3 is TGCAGCGTTAGGGGGAATGAGCAGTTCTTC.

In DNA, the CDR3 is TGTGCCAGCAGCTTGACACACCTGAACACTGAAGCTTTCTTT. This codes for CASSLTHLNTEAFF. The chain couples TRBV5-8 to TRBJ1-1, with D unclear. V gave up 1 base and J gave up 0 bases, with 7 bases separating them. The CDR3 runs to 14 residues. CDR1 is SGHTS and CDR2 is YDEGEE in the germline V gene.

Points on this clone: The sample has other DNA sequences that encode this CDR3 too. The rearrangement uses TRBV25-1 and TRBJ2-6; TRBD2 might be the D (6 bases). Trimming took 4 bases from V and 0 from J, leaving 13 bases between them. The CDR3 runs 17 residues. Germline V gene data show CDR1 as MGHDK and CDR2 as SYGVNS. CDR3 in amino acids: CASSGGPGGSGANVLTF. CDR3 nucleotide sequence: TGTGCCAGCAGTGGTGGGCCCGGGGGCTCTGGGGCCAACGTCCTGACTTTC. Together with reference TRBV25-1 and TRBJ2-6, the CDR3 gives the full variable domain: EADIYQTPRYLVIGTGKKITLECSQTMGHDKMYWYQQDPGMELHLIHYSYGVNSTEKGDLSSESTVSRIRTEHFPLTLESARPSHTSQYLCASSGGPGGSGANVLTFGAGSRLTVL.

The chain has TRBV19 and TRBJ2-7, with 9 bases fitting TRBD1. This CDR3 region has 16 residues. Germline values: CDR1 LNHDA, CDR2 SQIVND (reference sequence). V dropped 3 bases and J dropped 3; count of bases not matched to a gene: 9. DNA for the CDR3: TGTGCCAGTAGTATTGAACTCGGGACAGGGTTCTACGAGCAGTACTTC. Its translation: CASSIELGTGFYEQYF.

This chain connects TRBV5-1 to TRBJ1-1; a weak D match, TRBD1 (6 bases). Germline CDR1 reads SGHRS; CDR2 reads YFSETQ. The CDR3 contains 13 residues. V shed 3 bases and J shed 1 base, with 7 bases lying between them. The CDR3 nucleotides are TGCGCCAGCAGCTCACAGGGGAACACTGAAGCTTTCTTT. Amino acid sequence: CASSSQGNTEAFF. The variable domain in full, completed from reference TRBV5-1 and TRBJ1-1, reads KAGVTQTPRYLIKTRGQQVTLSCSPISGHRSVSWYQQTPGQGLQFLFEYFSETQRNKGNFPGRFSGRQFSNSRSEMNVSTLELGDSALYLCASSSQGNTEAFFGQGTRLTVV.

This chain uses TRBV28 with TRBJ2-7; no clear D gene. In germline, CDR1 is MDHEN, CDR2 SYDVKM. The CDR3 sequence is 11 residues long. Trimming stripped 5 bases from V and 7 bases from J, with 9 bases between. The CDR3 loop is CASSVTVEQYF. CDR3 coding DNA: TGTGCCAGCAGTGTTACAGTGGAGCAGTACTTC.

The gene calls are TRBV5-1 and TRBJ2-5; TRBD2 matches at 9 bases. Trimming removed 0 bases from V and 5 bases from J; junction bases left unmatched: 2. Germline V gene sequence: CDR1 SGHRS, CDR2 YFSETQ. The CDR3 runs to 14 residues. The CDR3 is CASSLVAGAETQYF. DNA for the CDR3: TGCGCCAGCAGCTTGGTAGCGGGAGCCGAGACCCAGTACTTC.

The rearrangement links TRBV5-1 to TRBJ2-1; 14 bases line up with TRBD2. J was trimmed by 9 bases and V by 4 bases; bases with no gene match: 6. The CDR3 consists of 15 residues. Germline V gene data show CDR1 as SGHRS and CDR2 as YFSETQ. CDR3 in DNA: TGCGCCAGCAGCCGGGGACTAGCGGGAGTAGGTGAGCAGTTCTTC. Translating it yields CASSRGLAGVGEQFF.

V and J are TRBV5-1 and TRBJ2-7; a weak D match, TRBD2 (6 bases). Looked up from germline, CDR1 is SGHRS and CDR2 is YFSETQ. The CDR3 runs 16 residues. V lost 0 bases, J lost 0 bases, and 13 bases lay in between. The CDR3 region is CASSLDWEEVSYEQYF. The CDR3 DNA sequence: TGCGCCAGCAGCTTGGATTGGGAGGAAGTCTCCTACGAGCAGTACTTC. The full variable domain, its missing parts supplied by reference TRBV5-1 and TRBJ2-7, is KAGVTQTPRYLIKTRGQQVTLSCSPISGHRSVSWYQQTPGQGLQFLFEYFSETQRNKGNFPGRFSGRQFSNSRSEMNVSTLELGDSALYLCASSLDWEEVSYEQYFGPGTRLTVT.

V and J are TRBV30 and TRBJ1-3, with a weak D call TRBD1 (6 bases). Germline V lookup: CDR1 GTSNPN, CDR2 SVGIG (reference sequence). V lost 3 bases, J lost 8 bases, and 17 bases lay in between. This CDR3 has 14 amino acids. The CDR3 protein is CAWRPPGGLDTIYF. The CDR3, as DNA: TGTGCCTGGAGACCCCCTGGGGGCTTGGACACCATATATTTT.

The V and J genes are TRBV14 and TRBJ1-2; maybe TRBD1 (5 bases). The germline V and J ends were trimmed by 1 base and 6 bases, with 12 bases remaining between them. The germline V gene has CDR1 SGHDN and CDR2 FVKESK. The CDR3 consists of 14 residues. CDR3 in DNA: TGTGCCAGCAGCCAAGGGTCCAGGGTCGATGGCTACACCTTC. Its translation is CASSQGSRVDGYTF.

The chain carries TRBV4-1 and TRBJ2-3; 7 nucleotides align to TRBD2. The CDR3 is 16 residues long. Germline CDR1 is MGHRA and CDR2 is YSYEKL. Trimming at V came to 1 base and at J to 0 bases, leaving 4 bases not matched to a gene. The CDR3 region has the DNA TGCGCCAGCAGCCAAGCTCACGGGGGGAGCACAGATACGCAGTATTTT. This encodes CASSQAHGGSTDTQYF.

This chain links TRBV19 with TRBJ1-1, with D possibly matching TRBD1 (5 bases). The CDR3 length is 14 residues. V shed 3 bases and J shed 4 bases, with 12 bases lying between them. Germline loops: CDR1 LNHDA, CDR2 SQIVND (reference sequence). The CDR3 here is CASSMGQVTTEAFF. The CDR3, as DNA: TGTGCCAGTAGTATGGGGCAGGTGACCACTGAAGCTTTCTTT.

V is TRBV27 and J is TRBJ1-1; weak D call: TRBD1 (5 bases). The germline CDR1 and CDR2 sequences are MNHEY and SMNVEV (reference sequence). The CDR3 is made up of 14 amino acids. The ends were cut back, 6 bases at V and 2 bases at J, with 13 bases in the middle. The CDR3 region is CASRSQGLNTEAFF. The CDR3 bases are TGTGCCAGCAGGTCGCAGGGACTCAACACTGAAGCTTTCTTT.

The chain employs TRBV9 and TRBJ1-1, with a tentative D call TRBD1 (5 bases). This CDR3 contains 13 residues. The ends were cut back, 4 bases at V and 10 bases at J, with 17 bases in the middle. CDR1 SGDLS and CDR2 YYNGEE come from the germline V gene. In nucleotides, the CDR3 is TGTGCCAGCAGCCCCTCGGGGGGGGTACGAGCTTTCTTT. Translation: CASSPSGGVRAFF.

This chain links TRBV7-2 with TRBJ2-1; maybe TRBD1 (6 bases). Per the germline V gene, CDR1 is SGHTA and CDR2 is FQGNSA. This CDR3 spans 17 amino acids. V gave up 3 bases and J gave up 1 base, with 16 bases separating them. CDR3 residues: CASSFPRQERSYNEQFF. The CDR3 coding sequence is TGTGCCAGCAGCTTCCCCAGACAGGAGCGGTCCTACAATGAGCAGTTCTTC. Variable domain in full (rest from reference TRBV7-2 and TRBJ2-1): GAGVSQSPSNKVTEKGKDVELRCDPISGHTALYWYRQSLGQGLEFLIYFQGNSAPDKSGLPSDRFSAERTGGSVSTLTIQRTQQEDSAVYLCASSFPRQERSYNEQFFGPGTRLTVL.

Comments on this clone: A junction boundary mismatches the germline segment, possibly from a read error. The genes are TRBV18 and TRBJ2-5, with TRBD1 matching over 9 bases. CDR1 and CDR2 (germline): KGHSH, LQKENI. The CDR3 extends over 17 amino acids. The CDR3 DNA sequence: TGTGCCAGCTCGCCTCTCGGGACAGGGATGTACCAAGAGAACCAGTACTTC. Protein: CASSPLGTGMYQENQYF.